The present T cell receptor beta chain was sequenced within a study of PD-1 blockade in classical Hodgkin lymphoma. Overall study results and limits: CD4+ TCR diversity rose significantly by C4D1, and CD8+ TCR diversity did not. The authors excluded patients who started nivolumab under 1 year after ASCT.

Relapse after autologous stem cell transplantation occurred in every patient, and brentuximab vedotin exposure varied. Isolation of CD4+ T cells from thawed PBMCs was performed by magnetic negative selection. Germline V gene data show CDR1 as MDHEN and CDR2 as SYDVKM. The V gene end was trimmed by 11 bases and the J gene end by 3 bases; junction bases not matched to a gene: 19. The CDR3 runs to 18 residues. Only in-frame clones appear in the TCRdb table, and some are missing; sequencing was by immunoSEQ multiplex PCR. This table has about 29,000 clones, about 85% appearing once. Points on this clone: Its cognate antigen is unknown.

The genes are TRBV28 and TRBJ2-2; TRBD2 agrees at 9 bases. This TCR was recovered from a human donor with classical Hodgkin lymphoma. The starting material was CD4+ T cells from blood, obtained at baseline. The chain's CDR3 is CAHSAGGRASSDTGELFF. CDR3 DNA: TGTGCCCATAGCGCCGGCGGGAGGGCCTCATCGGACACCGGGGAGCTGTTTTTT.